A selection of T cell receptor beta chains follows, all from one sample in a study of regulatory T cells in long-lasting Graves disease. A single record per CDR3 protein comes from TCRdb applying MiXCR to the multiplex PCR reads. This table has about 470,000 distinct CDR3 sequences, about 15% appearing once. These same data were also listed under a study on T cells in Graves' hyperthyroidism and ophthalmopathy.

The starting material was peripheral blood mononuclear cells (PBMCs), obtained at new diagnosis, from a patient treated with antithyroid drugs. These receptors were collected from a woman in her 30s with Graves disease. CDR3s include the opening cysteine and the closing phenylalanine or tryptophan. The D gene is left open where the match is weak. Size is omitted from some rows. Given values are once, few, many or a class for expanded clones.

clone_size j_call v_call d_call cdr3_aa cdr3_nt
many TRBJ2-7 TRBV4-1 TRBD2 CASSPVLAGADEQYF TGCGCCAGCAGCCCTGTACTAGCGGGAGCAGACGAGCAGTACTTC
few TRBJ1-1 TRBV4-1 TRBD1 CASSPGQVGTEAFF TGCGCCAGCAGCCCAGGACAGGTGGGCACTGAAGCTTTCTTT
many TRBJ2-3 TRBV27 . CASSFRGVDTQYF TGTGCCAGCAGTTTTAGGGGTGTGGATACGCAGTATTTT
many TRBJ1-5 TRBV18 . CASSFAQGVQPQHF TGTGCCAGCTCATTCGCGCAGGGCGTACAGCCCCAGCATTTT
many TRBJ2-7 TRBV7-2 . CASTRDGPSYEQYF TGTGCCAGCACCAGGGACGGACCCTCCTACGAGCAGTACTTC
few TRBJ2-2 TRBV7-2 TRBD2 CASSPRWRESPNTGELFF TGTGCCAGCAGCCCAAGGTGGCGGGAGTCGCCGAACACCGGGGAGCTGTTTTTT
many TRBJ2-1 TRBV20-1 TRBD2 CSPRGASGSGHEQFF TGCAGTCCCAGAGGAGCCAGCGGGAGTGGCCATGAGCAGTTCTTC
. TRBJ2-3 TRBV19 TRBD2 CASRASGSTDTQYF TGTGCCAGTAGGGCTAGCGGTAGCACAGATACGCAGTATTTT
. TRBJ2-7 TRBV3-1 TRBD1 CASSPLFQGAIEQYF TGTGCCAGCAGCCCCCTTTTCCAGGGGGCGATCGAGCAGTACTTC
many TRBJ2-7 TRBV20-1 . CSANQDYEQYF TGCAGTGCAAATCAGGACTACGAGCAGTACTTC
. TRBJ1-1 TRBV29-1 . CSVDYRVRDTEAFF TGCAGCGTGGATTACAGGGTAAGAGATACTGAAGCTTTCTTT